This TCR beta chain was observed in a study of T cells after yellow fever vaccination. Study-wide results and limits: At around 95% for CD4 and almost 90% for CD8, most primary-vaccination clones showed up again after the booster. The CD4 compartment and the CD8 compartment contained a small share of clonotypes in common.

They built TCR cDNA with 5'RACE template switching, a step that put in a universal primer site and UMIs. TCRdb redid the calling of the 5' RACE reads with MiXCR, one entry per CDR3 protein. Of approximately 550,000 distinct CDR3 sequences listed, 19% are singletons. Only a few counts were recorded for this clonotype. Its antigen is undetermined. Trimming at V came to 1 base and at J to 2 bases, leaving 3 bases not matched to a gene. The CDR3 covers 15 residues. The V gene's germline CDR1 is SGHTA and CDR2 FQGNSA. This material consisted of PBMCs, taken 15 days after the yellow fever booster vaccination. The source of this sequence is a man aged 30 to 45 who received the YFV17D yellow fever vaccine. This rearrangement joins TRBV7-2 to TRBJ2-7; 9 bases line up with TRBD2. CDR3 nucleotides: TGTGCCAGCAGCTTAGGGTCTAGCGGGGCCTACGAGCAGTACTTC. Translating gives CASSLGSSGAYEQYF.